A single sample is the source of the 3 T cell receptor beta chains below, sequenced in a study of spatial heterogeneity in lung cancer (dated by TCRdb to the late 2010s). The time point tag for this specimen amounts to: sample taken at primary tumor resection. Whole RNA extracted from tumor and nontumor lung tissue, or from cryopreserved PBMC samples, was used for TCR sequencing without cell sorting. The library was built by means of 5' RACE. Sequenced on a NextSeq 500. The public reads were reprocessed in TCRdb via fastp at Q25 and MiXCR, keeping in-frame beta chains. Each CDR3 protein gets just one entry, which takes the most common genes and DNA from the rows behind it. Across this sample there are about 29,000 distinct CDR3 sequences, with 8.4% seen only once. Around 36% of the sample rests with the top ten. Sample: PBMCs, taken at surgery. The receptors come from a female donor with early-stage non-small cell lung cancer.

The table lists this clonotype with many counts. The chain recombines TRBV7-8 with TRBJ2-1; D is perhaps TRBD2 (5 bases). Germline V gives CDR1 SGHVS, CDR2 FQNEAQ. The length of the CDR3 is 14 residues. Trimming shortened V by 2 bases and J by 4 bases, and 9 bases separated the two germline ends. The CDR3 DNA sequence: TGTGCCAGCAGCTTACGAGGGCGATACAATGAGCAGTTCTTC. This sequence encodes CASSLRGRYNEQFF.

Judged by abundance, this clonotype is medium-sized (0.01 to 0.1%). CDR3 residues: CASSLAGTGDYEAFF. The CDR3 DNA follows: TGTGCCAGCAGCTTAGCCGGGACGGGGGATTATGAAGCTTTCTTT. V gene TRBV7-9 combines with J gene TRBJ1-1; maybe TRBD1 (5 bases). Germline CDR1 reads SEHNR; CDR2 reads FQNEAQ (reference sequence). With 0 bases removed from V and 7 bases from J, the gap between germline ends came to 15 bases. There are 15 residues in the CDR3.

With respect to this clonotype: Since a much larger clone is just one base distant, this may be a read error. The chain links TRBV5-1 to TRBJ2-7; maybe TRBD2 (5 bases). CDR3 length: 14 amino acids. Germline CDR1 and CDR2: SGHRS and YFSETQ. Written as DNA, the CDR3 is TGCGCCAGCAGCTTGTTAGCGAGGACCTACGGGCAGTACTTC. It yields the protein CASSLLARTYGQYF.